This T cell receptor (beta chain) was observed in a study of OX40 agonist ivuxolimab in advanced cancers. On the study more broadly: Patients were dosed intravenously with ivuxolimab at 0.01 to 10 mg/kg every 2 weeks. The group had a mean age of approximately 60 years, ranged from 23 to 79, and was 80% to 90% male.

TCRdb's copy holds only in-frame clones and misses some; the assay was immunoSEQ multiplex PCR. The table lists tens of thousands of clones, 70% to 85% of them singletons. In the case of this clone: Its antigen is unknown.

In germline, CDR1 is MNHEY, CDR2 SMNVEV (reference sequence). This CDR3 spans 13 amino acids. V dropped 3 bases and J dropped 4 bases, with 10 bases sitting between them. General study findings and limits: The authors also found low normalized T-cell clonal expansion in some nonresponders.

The receptor was isolated from an adult with an advanced solid tumor such as melanoma, head and neck, liver or kidney cancer. The sequencing used CD4+ or CD8+ T cells sorted from blood, collected in a trial of the OX40 agonist ivuxolimab. The chain is built from TRBV27 and TRBJ2-7; D uncertain. The CDR3 loop is CASSLFSNYEQYF. The CDR3 coding sequence is TGTGCCAGCAGTTTGTTCTCGAATTACGAGCAGTACTTC.